The 20 T cell receptor beta chains reported below all come from one sample, sequenced in a study of T cell changes during pregnancy in multiple sclerosis. Some clones are missing from TCRdb's copy, which holds only in-frame ones; the method was immunoSEQ multiplex PCR. The data contain some 100,000 clones, about 92% of them singletons. Source: peripheral blood, taken in the second trimester of pregnancy. The receptors shown here come from a female donor with multiple sclerosis, enrolled in a pregnancy study.

The chain couples TRBV5-1 to TRBJ2-5; D remains unclear. The germline V gene has CDR1 SGHRS and CDR2 YFSETQ. The V end was cut by 0 bases, the J end by 5 bases, with 8 bases between. This CDR3 region has 13 residues. DNA for the CDR3: TGCGCCAGCAGCTTGGAGAGGTCTGAGACCCAGTACTTC. This encodes CASSLERSETQYF.

The chain is built from TRBV5-4 and TRBJ1-1, with 9 nucleotides matching TRBD1. Trimming at V came to 4 bases and at J to 5 bases, leaving 6 bases not matched to a gene. Germline CDR1 SGHNT, CDR2 YYREEE (reference sequence). CDR3 size: 14 residues. CDR3 nucleotide sequence: TGTGCCAGCAGCAAGACAGGGGGGAAAACTGAAGCTTTCTTT. Translation gives CASSKTGGKTEAFF.

The rearrangement links TRBV28 to TRBJ1-4, with a tentative D call TRBD1 (6 bases). Germline CDR1 MDHEN, CDR2 SYDVKM. Trimming took off 8 bases at V and 7 bases at J, with 17 bases between the two ends. The CDR3 contains 14 residues. The CDR3 loop is CASGTPGGGEKLFF. The CDR3 DNA is TGTGCCAGCGGGACACCGGGGGGAGGTGAAAAACTGTTTTTT.

The chain combines TRBV18 with TRBJ2-2; D gene unclear. Germline CDR1 KGHSH, CDR2 LQKENI. Trimming took off 2 bases at V and 3 bases at J, with 10 bases between the two ends. The CDR3 has 15 amino acids. The CDR3 region has the DNA TGTGCCAGCTCACCAGGGCAGGTCGACACCGGGGAGCTGTTTTTT. Amino acid sequence: CASSPGQVDTGELFF. Full variable domain (outside the CDR3, taken from reference TRBV18 and TRBJ2-2): NAGVMQNPRHLVRRRGQEARLRCSPMKGHSHVYWYRQLPEEGLKFMVYLQKENIIDESGMPKERFSAEFPKEGPSILRIQQVVRGDSAAYFCASSPGQVDTGELFFGEGSRLTVL.

The chain has TRBV15 and TRBJ1-2; no definite D call. The CDR3 is 14 amino acids. Germline CDR1 and CDR2: LNHNV and YYDKDF (reference sequence). The ends were cut back, 4 bases at V and 0 bases at J, with 9 bases in the middle. The CDR3 loop is CATSTGLTNYGYTF. The CDR3 DNA sequence: TGTGCCACCAGCACAGGACTGACTAACTATGGCTACACCTTC.

The chain is built from TRBV11-3 and TRBJ2-1, with D maybe TRBD2 (6 bases). Germline loops: CDR1 SGHNT, CDR2 YENEEA. V lost 6 bases, J lost 4 bases, and 10 bases lay in between. This CDR3 comprises 13 residues. The CDR3 nucleotides are TGTGCCAGCAGTTCCGGGACTTACAATGAGCAGTTCTTC. It translates to CASSSGTYNEQFF.

The gene calls are TRBV7-2 and TRBJ1-3; D might be TRBD1 (5 bases). The germline V gene has CDR1 SGHTA and CDR2 FQGNSA. CDR3 length equals 14 residues. Trimming stripped 6 bases from V and 0 bases from J, with 9 bases between. The CDR3 bases are TGTGCCAGCAGGAAGGACAACTCTGGAAACACCATATATTTT. This codes for CASRKDNSGNTIYF.

The chain links TRBV5-4 to TRBJ1-1; possible D gene TRBD1, 5 bases. Trimming shortened V by 0 bases and J by 0 bases, and 6 bases separated the two germline ends. Per the germline V gene, CDR1 is SGHNT and CDR2 is YYREEE (reference sequence). The CDR3 contains 14 residues. The chain's CDR3 is CASSLARVNTEAFF. The CDR3 DNA sequence: TGTGCCAGCAGCTTGGCCAGGGTGAACACTGAAGCTTTCTTT.

The CDR3 DNA sequence: TGCGCCAGCAGCCAAGACATGTCGACAGGGCTTAACTATGGCTACACCTTC. Translation gives CASSQDMSTGLNYGYTF. This chain joins TRBV4-1 and TRBJ1-2; 7 nucleotides align to TRBD1. Germline lookup yields CDR1 MGHRA and CDR2 YSYEKL. With V trimmed by 0 bases and J by 1 base, 8 bases remained unmatched. The CDR3 loop spans 17 amino acids.

The chain is built from TRBV7-9 and TRBJ2-3; tentative D call: TRBD1 (6 bases). Germline assignment: CDR1 SEHNR and CDR2 FQNEAQ (reference sequence). This CDR3 region has 16 residues. Trimming cost V 5 bases and J 6 bases, with 21 bases left between them. CDR3 coding DNA: TGTGCCAGCAGCCGAAGCACGGGACCAGGGGCGGATACGCAGTATTTT. Its protein is CASSRSTGPGADTQYF.

This sequence joins TRBV2 and TRBJ2-5, with a possible D match to TRBD1 (6 bases). The CDR3 covers 16 residues. Looked up from germline, CDR1 is SNHLY and CDR2 is FYNNEI. V dropped 5 bases and J dropped 10 bases, with 26 bases sitting between them. In DNA form, the CDR3 reads TGTGCCAGCAGTCTACTTTGGACAGTGGGGAAGAGCGACCAGTACTTC. Protein product: CASSLLWTVGKSDQYF.

The chain links TRBV9 to TRBJ2-3; 9 bases match TRBD2. The V gene end was trimmed by 2 bases and the J gene end by 6 bases; junction bases not matched to a gene: 10. The CDR3 spans 16 residues. Germline CDR1 is SGDLS and CDR2 is YYNGEE. CDR3 DNA: TGTGCCAGCAGCGTTACCCTAGCGGGATGGGAGGATACGCAGTATTTT. Translating it yields CASSVTLAGWEDTQYF.

The chain carries TRBV6-6 and TRBJ2-7, with 12 bases aligning to TRBD2. The CDR3 covers 16 residues. The germline V gene has CDR1 MNHNY and CDR2 SVGAGI (reference sequence). J lost 12 bases, V lost 5 bases, and 17 bases had no gene match. The CDR3 is CASSRRTSGTPEGLYF. The CDR3 coding sequence is TGTGCCAGCAGTCGGAGGACTAGCGGGACCCCGGAGGGTCTGTACTTC.

V is TRBV19 and J is TRBJ2-1; TRBD1 is a possible D gene (5 bases). V lost 8 bases and J 0 bases, leaving 20 bases between the germline ends. The CDR3 runs to 17 residues. CDR1 and CDR2 from the germline V gene are LNHDA and SQIVND (reference sequence). DNA of the CDR3: TGTGCCAGTGGGCGCAGGGATGGGCCTGGCTCCTACAATGAGCAGTTCTTC. Translated, it gives CASGRRDGPGSYNEQFF.

This clone was counted once. The chain uses TRBV2 and TRBJ2-7; TRBD2 matches at 9 bases. The trim removed 5 bases at V and 2 bases at J, leaving 4 bases unmatched. CDR1 SNHLY and CDR2 FYNNEI come from the germline V gene. This CDR3 is built from 14 residues. The CDR3 sequence: CASSPGTSPYEQYF. The CDR3 DNA reads TGTGCCAGCAGTCCCGGGACTAGCCCCTACGAGCAGTACTTC.

CDR3 sequence: CASPRGRAGANVLTF. CDR3 in DNA: TGTGCCAGTCCACGAGGGAGGGCTGGGGCCAACGTCCTGACTTTC. The chain employs TRBV5-6 and TRBJ2-6, with 7 bases that match TRBD2. Germline lookup yields CDR1 SGHDT and CDR2 YYEEEE. V was clipped by 8 bases and J by 2 bases; unmatched bases: 7. This CDR3 has 15 amino acids.

The rearrangement uses TRBV5-5 and TRBJ2-1, with TRBD1 matching over 7 bases. Germline values: CDR1 SGHKS, CDR2 YYEKEE (reference sequence). This CDR3 contains 20 residues. The V gene end was trimmed by 4 bases and the J gene end by 0 bases; junction bases not matched to a gene: 19. CDR3 sequence: CASSLLLTGRPTSSYNEQFF. DNA for the CDR3: TGTGCCAGCAGCCTCCTTCTGACAGGGCGGCCAACTAGCTCCTACAATGAGCAGTTCTTC.

About this clone itself: The sample holds other DNA sequences that translate to the same CDR3. The chain is built from TRBV6-1 and TRBJ1-1, with D unresolved. The CDR3 loop spans 13 amino acids. Germline V gene lookup returns CDR1 MNHNS and CDR2 SASEGT. Trimming took off 1 base at V and 1 base at J, with 4 bases between the two ends. CDR3 bases: TGTGCCAGCAGTGAAGTCCGGAACACTGAAGCTTTCTTT. The encoded protein is CASSEVRNTEAFF.

V and J are TRBV6-5 and TRBJ1-5; D unresolved. With 2 bases removed from V and 6 bases from J, the gap between germline ends came to 8 bases. CDR1 is MNHEY, CDR2 SVGAGI, per germline. This CDR3 is 13 amino acids long. CDR3 bases: TGTGCCAGCAGTTACGGGAGGTTTCAGCCCCAGCATTTT. Translation: CASSYGRFQPQHF.

The genes are TRBV27 and TRBJ2-6; D is undetermined. The CDR3 runs to 14 residues. V was pared by 7 bases and J by 2 bases, with 9 bases between. From germline, CDR1 is MNHEY and CDR2 SMNVEV (reference sequence). DNA of the CDR3: TGTGCCAGCACCCGGTTCGCTGGGGCCAACGTCCTGACTTTC. Translation gives CASTRFAGANVLTF.